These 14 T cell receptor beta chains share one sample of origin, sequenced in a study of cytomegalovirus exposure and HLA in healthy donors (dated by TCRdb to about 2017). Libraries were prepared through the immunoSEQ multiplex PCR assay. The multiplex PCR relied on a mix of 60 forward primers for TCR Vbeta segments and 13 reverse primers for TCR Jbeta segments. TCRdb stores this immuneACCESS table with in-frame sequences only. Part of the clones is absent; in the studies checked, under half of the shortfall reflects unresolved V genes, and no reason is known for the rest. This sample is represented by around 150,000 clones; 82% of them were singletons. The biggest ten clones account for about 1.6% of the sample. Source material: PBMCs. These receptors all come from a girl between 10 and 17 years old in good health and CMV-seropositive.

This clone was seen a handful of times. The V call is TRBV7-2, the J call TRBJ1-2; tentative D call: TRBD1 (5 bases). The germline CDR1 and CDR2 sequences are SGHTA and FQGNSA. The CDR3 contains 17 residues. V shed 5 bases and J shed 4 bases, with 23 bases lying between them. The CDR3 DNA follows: TGTGCCAGCAGCCCTCAGGGTGGGCCGCCCACCCCCTATGGCTACACCTTC. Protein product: CASSPQGGPPTPYGYTF.

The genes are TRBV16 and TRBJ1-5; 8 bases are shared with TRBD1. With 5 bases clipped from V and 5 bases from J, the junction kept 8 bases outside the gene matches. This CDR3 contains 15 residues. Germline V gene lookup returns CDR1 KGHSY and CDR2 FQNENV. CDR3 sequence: CASSKRGTGDQPQHF. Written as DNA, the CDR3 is TGTGCCAGCAGCAAAAGAGGGACAGGAGATCAGCCCCAGCATTTT.

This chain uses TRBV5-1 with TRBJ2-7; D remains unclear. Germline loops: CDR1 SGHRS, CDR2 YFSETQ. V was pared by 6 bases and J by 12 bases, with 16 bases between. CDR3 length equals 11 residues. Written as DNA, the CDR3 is TGCGCCAGCACCAACTCAGGAAGGTGGTACTTC. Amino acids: CASTNSGRWYF.

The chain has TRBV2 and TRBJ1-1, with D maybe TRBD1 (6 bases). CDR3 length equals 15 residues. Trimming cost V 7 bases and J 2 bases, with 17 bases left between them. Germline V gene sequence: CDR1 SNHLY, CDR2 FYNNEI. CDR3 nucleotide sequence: TGTGCCAGCAAATCGTCCGGACAGCCCAACACTGAAGCTTTCTTT. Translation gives CASKSSGQPNTEAFF.

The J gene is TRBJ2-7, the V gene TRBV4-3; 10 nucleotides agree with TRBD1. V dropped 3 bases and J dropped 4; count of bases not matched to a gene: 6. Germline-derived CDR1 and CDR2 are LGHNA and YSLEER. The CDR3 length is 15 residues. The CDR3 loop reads CASSQGGTGDYEQYF. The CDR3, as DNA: TGCGCCAGCAGCCAGGGGGGGACAGGGGATTACGAGCAGTACTTC.

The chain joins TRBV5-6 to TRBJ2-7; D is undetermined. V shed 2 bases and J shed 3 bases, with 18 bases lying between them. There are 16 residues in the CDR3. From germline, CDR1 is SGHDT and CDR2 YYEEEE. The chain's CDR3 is CASSFHPTLESYEQYF. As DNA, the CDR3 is TGTGCCAGCAGCTTCCACCCAACATTGGAGAGCTACGAGCAGTACTTC.

CDR3 in DNA: TGTGCCAGCAGACGAGACAGGGATGGAAACACCATATATTTT. Translated: CASRRDRDGNTIYF. The V call is TRBV6-5, the J call TRBJ1-3; 7 bases map to TRBD1. CDR1 and CDR2 from the germline V gene are MNHEY and SVGAGI. With 6 bases clipped from V and 3 bases from J, the junction kept 5 bases outside the gene matches. The CDR3 loop spans 14 amino acids.

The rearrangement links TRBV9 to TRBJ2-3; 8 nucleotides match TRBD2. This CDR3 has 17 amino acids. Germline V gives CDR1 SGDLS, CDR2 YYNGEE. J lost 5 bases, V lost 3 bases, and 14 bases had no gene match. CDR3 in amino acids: CASSDSLLADLGDTQYF. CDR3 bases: TGTGCCAGCAGCGATTCGTTACTAGCGGACCTAGGAGATACGCAGTATTTT.

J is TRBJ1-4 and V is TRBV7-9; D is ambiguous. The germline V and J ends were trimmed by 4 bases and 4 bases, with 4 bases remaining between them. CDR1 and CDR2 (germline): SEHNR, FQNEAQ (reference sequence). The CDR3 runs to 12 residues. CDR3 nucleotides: TGTGCCAGCAGCTCCAATAATGAAAAACTGTTTTTT. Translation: CASSSNNEKLFF.

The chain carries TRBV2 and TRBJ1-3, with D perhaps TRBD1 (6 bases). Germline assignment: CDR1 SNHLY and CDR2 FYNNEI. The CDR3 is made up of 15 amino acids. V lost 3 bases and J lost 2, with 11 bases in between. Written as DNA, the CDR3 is TGTGCCAGCAGTGAGTCCAGGGGTCCTGGAAACACCATATATTTT. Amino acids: CASSESRGPGNTIYF.

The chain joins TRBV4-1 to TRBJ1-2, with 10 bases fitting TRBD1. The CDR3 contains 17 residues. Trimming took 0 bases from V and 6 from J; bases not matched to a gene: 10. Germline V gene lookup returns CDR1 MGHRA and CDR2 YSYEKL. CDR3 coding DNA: TGCGCCAGCAGCCAAGATGAAGGACAGGGGGTATGGGATGGCTACACCTTC. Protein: CASSQDEGQGVWDGYTF.

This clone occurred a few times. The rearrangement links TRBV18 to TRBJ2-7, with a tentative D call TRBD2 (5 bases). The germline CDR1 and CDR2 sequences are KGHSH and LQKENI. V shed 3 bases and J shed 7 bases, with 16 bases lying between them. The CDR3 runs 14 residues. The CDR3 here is CASSPGSYPGEQYF. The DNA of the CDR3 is TGTGCCAGCTCACCGGGGTCTTATCCGGGGGAGCAGTACTTC.

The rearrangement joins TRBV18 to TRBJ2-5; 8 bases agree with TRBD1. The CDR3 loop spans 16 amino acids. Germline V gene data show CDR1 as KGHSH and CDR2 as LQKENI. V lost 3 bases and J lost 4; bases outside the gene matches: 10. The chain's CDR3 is CASSPSTGAVGETQYF. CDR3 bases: TGTGCCAGCTCACCCTCGACAGGGGCCGTGGGAGAGACCCAGTACTTC.

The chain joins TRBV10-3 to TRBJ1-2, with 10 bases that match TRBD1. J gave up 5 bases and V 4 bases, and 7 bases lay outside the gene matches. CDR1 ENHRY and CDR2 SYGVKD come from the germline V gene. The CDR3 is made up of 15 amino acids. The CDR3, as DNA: TGTGCCATCAGTGCTCCCGACAGGGGGCTTTATGGCTACACCTTC. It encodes CAISAPDRGLYGYTF.